This TCR beta chain was identified in a study of blood T cell repertoires in COVID-19. The overall study: T cells, B-cell-depleted T cells, or PBMCs provided the cDNA or gDNA that served as material.

V lost 4 bases and J lost 2, with 12 bases in between. Germline CDR1 SGHTS, CDR2 YDEGEE. The CDR3 totals 14 residues. Produced via immunoSEQ multiplex PCR; TCRdb's table is partial and in-frame only. The sample holds 150,000 to 200,000 clones, approximately 93% seen once. Sequencing was carried out using peripheral blood. This clonotype originated in a woman in her sixties with COVID-19, enrolled during active disease. The chain is built from TRBV5-8 and TRBJ2-5, with a weak D call TRBD1 (7 bases). CDR3 loop: CASSPRGRQETQYF. The CDR3, as DNA: TGTGCCAGCAGCCCCAGGGGGAGGCAAGAGACCCAGTACTTC. The entire variable domain, with the rest obtained from reference TRBV5-8 and TRBJ2-5, is as follows: EAGVTQSPTHLIKTRGQQATLRCSPISGHTSVYWYQQALGLGLQFLLWYDEGEERNRGNFPPRFSGRQFPNYSSELNVNALELEDSALYLCASSPRGRQETQYFGPGTRLLVL.